This TCR beta chain emerged from a study of CD8+CD57+ T cells in acquired aplastic anemia (dated by TCRdb to 2016 to 2019). About the study as a whole: Extracted DNA from sorted CD4+ and CD8+ cells averaged 3.2 ug, ranging from roughly 0.17 to 30 ug. CD8+CD57+ expansion was defined as frequency above the mean frequency observed in healthy subjects.

V is cut by 5 bases and J by 6 bases, and the space between the germline ends is 11 bases. CDR1 and CDR2, looked up from the germline V gene, are KGHDR and SFDVKD. Taken from cysteine to phenylalanine, the CDR3 has 13 residues. Only the CDR3 DNA is retained, 39 bases long and in frame from the first base. Expansion of CD8+CD57+ cells had been shown by flow cytometry in the patients chosen for sequencing. Severe acquired aplastic anemia was diagnosed in all patients according to International Study of Aplastic Anemia and Agranulocytosis and Camitta criteria. At the time blood was sampled, none of the patients had received any therapy. The study deep-sequenced TCR repertoires of sorted CD4+ and CD8+ blood T cells from severe aplastic anemia patients and healthy subjects. Patients were enrolled in the USA under clinicaltrials.gov protocols 00001620, 01623167, 00001397, 00071045, 00081523 and 00961064. Ficoll-Paque density gradient centrifugation was used to isolate peripheral blood mononuclear cells. Before DNA extraction, CD4+ and CD8+ T cells were sorted by FACS or by magnetic beads.

Profiling of TCR beta VDJ combinations and CDR3 sequences used genomic DNA as the template. TCR repertoire sequencing was run on an Illumina HiSeq 2000. Under the source paper's analysis protocol: TRBV/TRBJ rearrangement plots, CDR3 size and DJ length profiles, and Simpson's diversity index were used to evaluate the repertoires. The most abundant DNA sequence in the deep sequencing data was defined as the immunodominant clone. CDR3 amino acid sequences were screened for sharing across subjects and were compared with published repertoires and the VDJdb database. The public reads were reanalyzed by TCRdb: fastp trimming at Q25, MiXCR alignment, in-frame beta chains only. Rows with one shared CDR3 protein collapse into an entry with the most common genes and DNA. TCRdb's processing, not the authors', yielded these V and J calls. Within this sample are about 180,000 distinct CDR3 sequences, with more than 60% of them counted one time only. The ten largest account for roughly 46% of the sample.

Broad study findings and their caveats: Roughly 29 CD8+ CDR3 sequences were found in both patients and controls but appeared to be highly expressed in patients and within the immunodominant clones of the patients. CD8+ Simpson's diversity did not differ significantly between patients and healthy controls (P=0.060).

This clonotype has a single count. Its binding antigen is unknown. No base quality information exists; no much larger clone differs at one position. A single read offers scant evidence. The rearrangement combines TRBV24-1 with TRBJ2-3; the D gene is possibly TRBD1 or TRBD2, each agreeing over 5 bases. This TCR was recovered from a human donor with aplastic anemia. What was sequenced was sorted CD4+, CD8+, or CD8+CD57+ T cells (not recorded which) from PBMCs. The CDR3: CATSGGGWDTQYF. The DNA sequence is as follows: TGTGCCACCAGTGGTGGGGGATGGGATACGCAGTATTTT.